The 7 T cell receptor beta chains in this list originate from one sample, sequenced in a study of T cell responses to AZD1222 COVID-19 vaccine. Libraries were prepared by immunoSEQ multiplex PCR; TCRdb keeps only in-frame clonotypes and omits some of them. Of about 180,000 clones listed, around 94% are singletons. This specimen consisted of peripheral blood, obtained 28 days after the second AZD1222 dose. Receptor source: an adult who received the AZD1222 COVID-19 vaccine.

V is TRBV3-1 (or the pseudogene TRBV3-2) and J is TRBJ2-7; 7 bases line up with TRBD2. The CDR3 has 17 amino acids. Germline V gene sequence: CDR1 LGHDT, CDR2 YNNKEL (reference sequence). J lost 0 bases, V lost 4 bases, and 12 bases had no gene match. The CDR3 DNA reads as TGTGCCAGCAGCCGGGGGGGAGGCCGCCAAAACTCCTACGAGCAGTACTTC. Amino acid sequence: CASSRGGGRQNSYEQYF.

Concerning this clone itself: The same CDR3 also results from other DNA sequences found in this sample. This sequence joins TRBV6-5 and TRBJ1-1; D not certain. CDR1 and CDR2 (germline): MNHEY, SVGAGI. The CDR3 spans 13 residues. The V gene lost 2 bases and the J gene lost 2 bases, with 6 bases spanning the gap. The CDR3 here is CASSYGRNTEAFF. As DNA, the CDR3 is TGTGCCAGCAGTTACGGGAGAAACACTGAAGCTTTCTTT.

V gene TRBV12-3 or TRBV12-4 combines with J gene TRBJ1-4; D ambiguous. Trimming pared 2 bases from V and 6 bases from J, leaving 7 bases between. CDR3 length: 13 amino acids. The CDR3, as DNA: TGTGCCAGCAGTTTACGGAAGGATGAAAAACTGTTTTTT. It is translated as CASSLRKDEKLFF.

This chain uses TRBV7-9 with TRBJ1-2; D uncertain. CDR1 is SEHNR, CDR2 FQNEAQ, per germline (reference sequence). The length of the CDR3 is 12 residues. The V and J ends lost 5 bases and 7 bases respectively, with 11 bases between them. CDR3: CASSVQAGGYTF. DNA of the CDR3: TGTGCCAGCAGCGTCCAGGCTGGTGGCTACACCTTC.

The V call is TRBV6-6, the J call TRBJ2-3; 9 nucleotides agree with TRBD2. The CDR3 extends over 15 amino acids. Germline CDR1 MNHNY, CDR2 SVGAGI (reference sequence). V lost 2 bases, J lost 1 base, and 1 base stayed unmatched. CDR3: CASSYRLAGTDTQYF. Written as DNA, the CDR3 is TGTGCCAGCAGTTACAGACTAGCGGGCACAGATACGCAGTATTTT.

CDR3 residues: CASSQGANEKLFF. CDR3 DNA: TGTGCCAGCTCACAGGGGGCTAATGAAAAACTGTTTTTT. The rearrangement uses TRBV18 and TRBJ1-4; D is possibly TRBD1 (6 bases). Trimming removed 4 bases at V and 3 bases at J, with 6 bases between. The germline V gene encodes CDR1 KGHSH and CDR2 LQKENI. CDR3 length: 13 amino acids.

This chain connects TRBV24-1 to TRBJ2-2, with D unresolved. Per the germline V gene, CDR1 is KGHDR and CDR2 is SFDVKD. The CDR3 is 13 residues long. Trimming removed 4 bases from V and 2 bases from J, with 4 bases in between. The CDR3 bases are TGTGCCACCAGTGACCCCAACACCGGGGAGCTGTTTTTT. Amino acids: CATSDPNTGELFF.